These 7 T cell receptor beta chains came from one sample sequenced in a study of blood T cells in healthy people across ages. A J-beta primer mix and a sample-barcoded 5' primer were used in a second PCR of about 7 to 11 cycles. Each CDR3 protein is one row after TCRdb ran MiXCR on the 5' RACE reads. The sample shows 380,000 or so distinct CDR3 sequences, 52% of them seen only once. Sequencing used blood. The receptors were gathered from a man aged 60-69 years in good health.

The CDR3 here is CASSQTNEQFF. CDR3 nucleotide sequence: TGTGCCAGCAGTCAGACAAATGAGCAGTTCTTC. The chain joins TRBV12-3 or TRBV12-4 to TRBJ2-1; D ambiguous. Trimming stripped 5 bases from V and 7 bases from J, with 6 bases between. The CDR3 runs to 11 residues.

In its sample, this clonotype was seen a few times. The chain joins TRBV30 to TRBJ1-1; D gene uncertain. The germline V and J ends were trimmed by 1 base and 1 base, with 7 bases remaining between them. The CDR3 loop spans 13 amino acids. From germline, CDR1 is GTSNPN and CDR2 SVGIG (reference sequence). The CDR3 nucleotides are TGTGCCTGGAGTGGGTTGGGGAACACTGAAGCTTTCTTT. Its protein product is CAWSGLGNTEAFF.

The V call is TRBV28, the J call TRBJ2-4, with D perhaps given as TRBD1 or TRBD2 (5 bases each). Trimming cost V 8 bases and J 13 bases, with 12 bases left between them. The CDR3 loop spans 10 amino acids. Germline V gives CDR1 MDHEN, CDR2 SYDVKM. The CDR3 is CASGTRGQYF. The CDR3 DNA sequence: TGTGCCAGCGGGACCCGAGGGCAGTACTTC.

CDR3 loop: CASSPPGGWVEQFF. The CDR3, as DNA: TGTGCCAGCAGTCCGCCGGGAGGGTGGGTTGAGCAGTTCTTC. The J gene is TRBJ2-1, the V gene TRBV28, with 8 bases fitting TRBD2. This CDR3 region has 14 residues. V trimming: 5 bases; J trimming: 9 bases; junction bases outside the gene matches: 9. Germline V lookup: CDR1 MDHEN, CDR2 SYDVKM.

V usage is TRBV5-8 and J usage is TRBJ2-7, with D tentatively TRBD2 (6 bases). The V gene lost 6 bases and the J gene lost 5 bases, with 18 bases spanning the gap. Germline V gene sequence: CDR1 SGHTS, CDR2 YDEGEE. The CDR3 runs to 14 residues. CDR3 bases: TGTGCCAGCAACGAGGGAGGTAGGGAGAACGAGCAGTACTTC. It yields the protein CASNEGGRENEQYF. Supplemented by reference TRBV5-8 and TRBJ2-7, the full variable domain reads EAGVTQSPTHLIKTRGQQATLRCSPISGHTSVYWYQQALGLGLQFLLWYDEGEERNRGNFPPRFSGRQFPNYSSELNVNALELEDSALYLCASNEGGRENEQYFGPGTRLTVT.

The chain is built from TRBV20-1 and TRBJ2-3; D might be TRBD2 (5 bases). V was trimmed by 6 bases and J by 0 bases, leaving 10 bases between them. The CDR3 sequence is 13 residues long. Germline-derived CDR1 and CDR2 are DFQATT and SNEGSKA (reference sequence). CDR3 nucleotide sequence: TGCAGTGCCATAACTAGTAGCACAGATACGCAGTATTTT. Translating gives CSAITSSTDTQYF.

The chain links TRBV10-1 to TRBJ2-1; 8 bases map to TRBD2. Losses at the gene ends were 4 bases for V and 4 bases for J; bases not matched to a gene: 3. Germline CDR1 and CDR2: WNHNN and SYGVQD (reference sequence). This CDR3 is built from 14 residues. Here the CDR3 reads CASSGGGGYNEQFF. For the CDR3, the DNA is TGCGCCAGCAGTGGTGGCGGGGGGTACAATGAGCAGTTCTTC.